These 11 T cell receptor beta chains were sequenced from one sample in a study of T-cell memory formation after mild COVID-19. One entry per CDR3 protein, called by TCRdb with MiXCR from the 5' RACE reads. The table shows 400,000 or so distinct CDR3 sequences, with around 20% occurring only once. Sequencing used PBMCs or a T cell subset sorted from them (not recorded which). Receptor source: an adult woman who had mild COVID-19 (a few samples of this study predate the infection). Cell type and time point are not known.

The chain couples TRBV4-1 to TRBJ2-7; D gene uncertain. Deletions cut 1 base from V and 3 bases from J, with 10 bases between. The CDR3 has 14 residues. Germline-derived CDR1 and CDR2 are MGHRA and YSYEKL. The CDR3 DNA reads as TGCGCCAGCAGCCAAGGGGGTTCACTCTACGAGCAGTACTTC. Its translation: CASSQGGSLYEQYF.

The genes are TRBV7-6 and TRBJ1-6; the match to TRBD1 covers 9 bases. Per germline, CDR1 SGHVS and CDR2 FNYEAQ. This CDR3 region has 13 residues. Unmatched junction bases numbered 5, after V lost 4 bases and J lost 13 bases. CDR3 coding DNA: TGTGCCAGCAGCTATCGGGACAGGGAGCCCCTCCACTTT. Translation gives CASSYRDREPLHF.

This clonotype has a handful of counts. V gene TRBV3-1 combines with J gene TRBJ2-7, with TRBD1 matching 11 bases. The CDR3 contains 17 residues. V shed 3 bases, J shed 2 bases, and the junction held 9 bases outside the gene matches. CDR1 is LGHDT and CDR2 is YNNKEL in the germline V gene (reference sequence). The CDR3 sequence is CASSQGFPGQGAYEQYF. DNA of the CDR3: TGTGCCAGCAGCCAGGGGTTCCCGGGACAGGGGGCCTACGAGCAGTACTTC.

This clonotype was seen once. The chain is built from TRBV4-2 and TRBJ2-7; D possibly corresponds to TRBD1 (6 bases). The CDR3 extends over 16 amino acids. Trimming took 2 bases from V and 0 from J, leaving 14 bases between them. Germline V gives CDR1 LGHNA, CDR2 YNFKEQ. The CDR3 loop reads CASSQKDSSSSYEQYF. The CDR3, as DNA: TGTGCCAGCAGCCAAAAGGACAGCTCCAGCTCCTACGAGCAGTACTTC.

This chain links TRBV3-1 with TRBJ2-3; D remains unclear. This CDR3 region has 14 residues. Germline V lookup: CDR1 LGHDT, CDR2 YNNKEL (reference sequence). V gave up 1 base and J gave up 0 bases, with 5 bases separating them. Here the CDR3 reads CASSQGASTDTQYF. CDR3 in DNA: TGTGCCAGCAGCCAAGGAGCCAGCACAGATACGCAGTATTTT.

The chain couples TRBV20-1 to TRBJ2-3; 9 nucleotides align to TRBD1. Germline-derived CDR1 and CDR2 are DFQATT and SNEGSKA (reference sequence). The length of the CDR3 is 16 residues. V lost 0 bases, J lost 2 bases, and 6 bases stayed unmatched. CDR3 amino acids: CSARDGTGPTTDTQYF. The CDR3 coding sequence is TGCAGTGCTAGAGATGGGACAGGGCCTACCACAGATACGCAGTATTTT.

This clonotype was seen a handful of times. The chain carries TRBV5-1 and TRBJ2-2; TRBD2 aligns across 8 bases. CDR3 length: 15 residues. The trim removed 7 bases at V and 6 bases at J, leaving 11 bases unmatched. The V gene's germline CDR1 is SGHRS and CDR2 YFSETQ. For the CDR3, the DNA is TGCGCCAGCGCCCCTGGGCGGGGGGCCTCCGGGGAGCTGTTTTTT. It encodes CASAPGRGASGELFF.

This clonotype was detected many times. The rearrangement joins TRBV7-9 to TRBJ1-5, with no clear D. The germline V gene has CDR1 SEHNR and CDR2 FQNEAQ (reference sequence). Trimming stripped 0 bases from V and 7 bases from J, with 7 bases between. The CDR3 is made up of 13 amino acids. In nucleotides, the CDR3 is TGTGCCAGCAGCTTAGCGGCGGGACAGCCCCAGCATTTT. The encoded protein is CASSLAAGQPQHF. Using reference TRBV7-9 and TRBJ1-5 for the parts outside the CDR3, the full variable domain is DTGVSQNPRHKITKRGQNVTFRCDPISEHNRLYWYRQTLGQGPEFLTYFQNEAQLEKSRLLSDRFSAERPKGSFSTLEIQRTEQGDSAMYLCASSLAAGQPQHFGDGTRLSIL.

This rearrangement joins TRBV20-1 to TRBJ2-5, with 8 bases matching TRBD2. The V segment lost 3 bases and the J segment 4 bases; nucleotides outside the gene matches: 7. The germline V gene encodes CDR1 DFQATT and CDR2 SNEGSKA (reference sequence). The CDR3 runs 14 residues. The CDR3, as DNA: TGCAGTGCTAGGAGAGCGGGACTAGGAGAGACCCAGTACTTC. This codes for CSARRAGLGETQYF.

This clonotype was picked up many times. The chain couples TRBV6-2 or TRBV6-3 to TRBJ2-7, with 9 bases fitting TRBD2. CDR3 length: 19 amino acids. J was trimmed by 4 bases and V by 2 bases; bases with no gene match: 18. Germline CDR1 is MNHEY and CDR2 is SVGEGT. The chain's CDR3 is CASSYAMRGTSLTGYEQYF. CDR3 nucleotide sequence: TGTGCCAGCAGTTACGCCATGAGGGGGACTAGCCTGACGGGGTACGAGCAGTACTTC.

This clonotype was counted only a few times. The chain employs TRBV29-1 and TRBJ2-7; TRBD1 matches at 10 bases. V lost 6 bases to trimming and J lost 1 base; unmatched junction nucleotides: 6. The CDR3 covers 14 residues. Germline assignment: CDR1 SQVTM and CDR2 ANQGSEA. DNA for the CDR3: TGCAGCGTATCGGACAGGGGGGAGTCCTACGAGCAGTACTTC. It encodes CSVSDRGESYEQYF.